This TCR beta chain was identified in a study of blood T cell repertoires in COVID-19. With V trimmed by 6 bases and J by 7 bases, 6 bases remained unmatched. The CDR3 consists of 14 residues. Germline V gives CDR1 LNHDA, CDR2 SQIVND (reference sequence). Authors' data handling: By means of reference gene primer amplification, nucleated cell counts were estimated. Here immunoSEQ multiplex PCR was the method, and the copy in TCRdb shows in-frame clones only, minus some. V and J calls and clone size are those listed in that table; D and trimming were worked out from the DNA. The sample has 350,000 to 400,000 clones; about 90% are singletons. Participants reported their clinical history, and cohort assignment relied on those reports. Either two negative PCRs, clearance, or symptom resolution qualified Cohort 3 donors as recovered.

The chain carries TRBV19 and TRBJ1-4; TRBD1 aligns across 9 bases. The receptor comes from a woman in her twenties or thirties who had recovered from COVID-19. The sequencing sample was made of PBMCs or T cells enriched from blood (not recorded which). The CDR3 nucleotides read TGTGCCAGTAGATTACAGGGGGCGGCTGAAAAACTGTTTTTT. The encoded protein is CASRLQGAAEKLFF.